This T cell receptor (beta chain) was recovered during a study of shared clonotypes between healthy human individuals. Notes on the study in general: Generation probabilities of non-shared clonotypes were lower (relative to those shared by all four donors).

To note about this clone: Its specificity is not known.

Trimming took 5 bases from V and 2 from J, leaving 14 bases between them. The germline gives CDR1 SGHNT, CDR2 YYREEE (reference sequence). This CDR3 has 14 amino acids. Each subset's genomic DNA was shared equally among a number of immunoSEQ plates. Measured with immunoSEQ multiplex PCR; TCRdb has only the in-frame clones, and not every one. The table includes roughly 700,000 clones, 74% detected once. The rearrangement links TRBV5-4 to TRBJ2-7; D is ambiguous. The sequencing input was memory CD4+ T cells sorted from blood. Indicated subset: CD45RA-negative fraction. This clonotype was obtained from a woman under 40 in good health. Here the CDR3 DNA reads TGTGCCAGCAGGAGGTCCGGCGGAGCCTACGAGCAGTACTTC. Protein product: CASRRSGGAYEQYF.